Presented here are 31 T cell receptor beta chains from one specimen sequenced in a study of neurological immune-mediated disorders. TCRdb re-called the 5' RACE reads with MiXCR, one entry per CDR3 protein. Among around 130,000 distinct CDR3 sequences listed, 3.2% were seen once. The specimen was PBMCs. The receptor set was obtained from a woman aged 25 to 39 with multiple sclerosis.

This clonotype has at least ten counts. The gene calls are TRBV7-2 and TRBJ2-7; no reliable D call. Germline assignment: CDR1 SGHTA and CDR2 FQGNSA. V lost 3 bases to trimming and J lost 7 bases, with 13 bases between them. CDR3 length: 13 amino acids. The CDR3 DNA is TGTGCCAGCAGCTTTACCAGCGTGGGGGAGCAGTACTTC. Its translation: CASSFTSVGEQYF.

This clonotype was found many times. The rearrangement uses TRBV5-1 and TRBJ1-5; tentatively, D is TRBD1 (5 bases). The CDR3 totals 15 residues. The V gene lost 2 bases and the J gene lost 3 bases, with 12 bases spanning the gap. Germline V lookup: CDR1 SGHRS, CDR2 YFSETQ. The CDR3 loop reads CASSLVGAPNQPQHF. As DNA, the CDR3 is TGCGCCAGCAGCTTAGTAGGGGCTCCCAATCAGCCCCAGCATTTT.

This clonotype appeared many times. The chain employs TRBV20-1 and TRBJ2-2, with D unresolved. V was trimmed by 5 bases and J by 4 bases, leaving 8 bases between them. The germline gives CDR1 DFQATT, CDR2 SNEGSKA (reference sequence). The CDR3 spans 12 residues. The CDR3 protein is CSAPDRTGELFF. The CDR3 DNA sequence: TGCAGTGCTCCGGACCGCACCGGGGAGCTGTTTTTT.

This clonotype was detected ten times or more. This chain joins TRBV12-3 or TRBV12-4 and TRBJ2-3, with D uncertain. V was clipped by 5 bases and J by 6 bases, with 9 bases between them. The CDR3 runs 12 residues. The CDR3 region is CASSPIGDTQYF. The CDR3 nucleotides read TGTGCCAGCAGTCCAATTGGCGATACGCAGTATTTT.

In its sample, this clonotype was seen many times. The chain recombines TRBV18 with TRBJ1-2; no clear D. The CDR3 runs to 12 residues. Trimming removed 0 bases from V and 7 bases from J, with 6 bases in between. The V gene's germline CDR1 is KGHSH and CDR2 LQKENI. Here the CDR3 DNA reads TGTGCCAGCTCACCACCAGCGGCTGGCTACACCTTC. Its protein is CASSPPAAGYTF.

A few counts support this clonotype. Just one base apart from a much larger clone, this may be a read error. The rearrangement uses TRBV25-1 and TRBJ2-5; 7 bases fit TRBD2. The V gene's germline CDR1 is MGHDK and CDR2 SYGVNS. The CDR3 length is 15 residues. The CDR3 region has the DNA TGTGCCAGCAGTCTGTCGCAGCCGGGAGGAGAGAACCAGTACTTC. This codes for CASSLSQPGGENQYF.

This clonotype was observed at least ten times. This rearrangement joins TRBV7-2 to TRBJ2-5; 7 bases are shared with TRBD2. With 5 bases clipped from V and 8 bases from J, the junction kept 11 bases outside the gene matches. Germline V gene sequence: CDR1 SGHTA, CDR2 FQGNSA. CDR3 size: 14 residues. The CDR3 DNA is TGTGCCAGCAGCCCCGGGGAGGGGTCCGGAACCCAGTACTTC. Its translation is CASSPGEGSGTQYF.

This clonotype showed up many times. The V call is TRBV24-1, the J call TRBJ2-2, with 11 bases matching TRBD1. Germline loops: CDR1 KGHDR, CDR2 SFDVKD. The CDR3 extends over 16 amino acids. With 6 bases clipped from V and 5 bases from J, the junction kept 7 bases outside the gene matches. The CDR3 bases are TGTGCCACCAGTCGGTCCGGGACAGGGGGGACCGGGGAGCTGTTTTTT. This codes for CATSRSGTGGTGELFF.

This clonotype was seen ten or more times. The gene calls are TRBV7-2 and TRBJ2-7; 9 bases align to TRBD2. The germline V gene encodes CDR1 SGHTA and CDR2 FQGNSA. V lost 0 bases to trimming and J lost 1 base; unmatched junction nucleotides: 1. This CDR3 region has 15 residues. The CDR3 spells CASSLASGGSYEQYF. The DNA of the CDR3 is TGTGCCAGCAGCTTAGCTAGCGGGGGTTCCTACGAGCAGTACTTC.

This clonotype was found many times. The genes are TRBV5-1 and TRBJ1-1, with a tentative D call TRBD1 (6 bases). The CDR3 sequence is 11 residues long. Trimming took 4 bases from V and 8 from J, leaving 9 bases between them. Germline V CDR1 and CDR2: SGHRS, YFSETQ. This CDR3 is CASSGGAEAFF. The CDR3 DNA sequence: TGCGCCAGCAGCGGGGGGGCCGAAGCTTTCTTT.

This clonotype occurred many times. This rearrangement joins TRBV12-3 or TRBV12-4 to TRBJ1-2; D is unresolved. The CDR3 extends over 13 amino acids. Trimming took off 4 bases at V and 4 bases at J, with 10 bases between the two ends. This CDR3 reads CASSSATSYGYTF. Written as DNA, the CDR3 is TGTGCCAGCAGTTCTGCCACGTCCTATGGCTACACCTTC.

This clonotype came up many times. The chain carries TRBV29-1 and TRBJ1-1; D is unclear. Germline lookup yields CDR1 SQVTM and CDR2 ANQGSEA. CDR3 length: 13 amino acids. V lost 6 bases to trimming and J lost 0 bases, with 11 bases between them. This chain's CDR3 is CSVERIMNTEAFF. The CDR3 DNA sequence: TGCAGCGTGGAGCGCATTATGAACACTGAAGCTTTCTTT. Drawing the rest from reference TRBV29-1 and TRBJ1-1, the complete variable domain is SAVISQKPSRDICQRGTSLTIQCQVDSQVTMMFWYRQQPGQSLTLIATANQGSEATYESGFVIDKFPISRPNLTFSTLTVSNMSPEDSSIYLCSVERIMNTEAFFGQGTRLTVV.

This clonotype occurred many times. The J gene is TRBJ2-6, the V gene TRBV12-3 or TRBV12-4; D perhaps matches TRBD1 (5 bases). V dropped 1 base and J dropped 2 bases, with 9 bases sitting between them. The CDR3 runs 16 residues. The CDR3 spells CASSLGARAGANVLTF. The CDR3, as DNA: TGTGCCAGCAGTTTAGGAGCCAGGGCTGGGGCCAACGTCCTGACTTTC.

This clonotype occurred many times. The chain has TRBV5-1 and TRBJ1-2; TRBD1 is a possible D gene (5 bases). Trimming removed 2 bases at V and 8 bases at J, with 13 bases between. There are 13 residues in the CDR3. Germline lookup yields CDR1 SGHRS and CDR2 YFSETQ. The CDR3 sequence is CASSLSGWGGYTF. The DNA of the CDR3 is TGCGCCAGCAGCTTATCAGGATGGGGCGGCTACACCTTC.

This clonotype has a count of ten or more. The CDR3 region is CASSLGASGSHEQFF. The CDR3 region has the DNA TGCGCCAGCAGCTTGGGTGCCAGCGGGAGCCATGAGCAGTTCTTC. The J gene is TRBJ2-1, the V gene TRBV5-1, with 8 nucleotides matching TRBD2. Germline loops: CDR1 SGHRS, CDR2 YFSETQ. V was clipped by 0 bases and J by 8 bases; unmatched bases: 7. The CDR3 extends over 15 amino acids. The full variable domain, completed using reference TRBV5-1 and TRBJ2-1, is KAGVTQTPRYLIKTRGQQVTLSCSPISGHRSVSWYQQTPGQGLQFLFEYFSETQRNKGNFPGRFSGRQFSNSRSEMNVSTLELGDSALYLCASSLGASGSHEQFFGPGTRLTVL.

This clonotype was seen repeatedly, ten times or more. This chain connects TRBV6-5 to TRBJ1-2; tentative D call: TRBD1 (6 bases). With 6 bases removed from V and 5 bases from J, the gap between germline ends came to 13 bases. The CDR3 spans 13 residues. CDR1 and CDR2 from the germline V gene are MNHEY and SVGAGI. The chain's CDR3 is CASRADRPYGYTF. For the CDR3, the DNA is TGTGCCAGCAGGGCTGACAGGCCATATGGCTACACCTTC.

This clonotype was found many times. The V and J genes are TRBV7-2 and TRBJ1-2; no clear D. Trimming cost V 1 base and J 0 bases, with 6 bases left between them. The V gene's germline CDR1 is SGHTA and CDR2 FQGNSA. This CDR3 spans 14 amino acids. CDR3 region: CASSLVFANYGYTF. The CDR3 DNA sequence: TGTGCCAGCAGCTTAGTTTTTGCTAACTATGGCTACACCTTC.

This clonotype was seen repeatedly, ten times or more. The rearrangement uses TRBV20-1 and TRBJ1-1, with D maybe TRBD1 (6 bases). Germline CDR1 reads DFQATT; CDR2 reads SNEGSKA (reference sequence). V lost 5 bases and J 4 bases, leaving 8 bases between the germline ends. This CDR3 has 11 amino acids. CDR3 sequence (DNA): TGCAGTGCTGGAGGGGGCACTGAAGCTTTCTTT. It specifies CSAGGGTEAFF.

This clonotype was counted many times. The chain uses TRBV7-2 and TRBJ2-1; weak D call: TRBD2 (6 bases). The CDR3 totals 19 residues. Looked up from germline, CDR1 is SGHTA and CDR2 is FQGNSA. V lost 0 bases and J lost 2, with 20 bases in between. The CDR3 DNA follows: TGTGCCAGCAGCTTAGCGGGACTGCCCCGCTCGATCGCCTACAATGAGCAGTTCTTC. Translating it yields CASSLAGLPRSIAYNEQFF. Based on the CDR3 plus reference TRBV7-2 and TRBJ2-1, the full variable domain is GAGVSQSPSNKVTEKGKDVELRCDPISGHTALYWYRQSLGQGLEFLIYFQGNSAPDKSGLPSDRFSAERTGGSVSTLTIQRTQQEDSAVYLCASSLAGLPRSIAYNEQFFGPGTRLTVL.

Ten or more counts support this clonotype. The chain employs TRBV12-3 or TRBV12-4 and TRBJ1-4; D remains unclear. V lost 0 bases and J 6 bases, leaving 5 bases between the germline ends. The CDR3 is made up of 13 amino acids. The CDR3 here is CASSLAWDEKLFF. In DNA form, the CDR3 reads TGTGCCAGCAGTTTAGCGTGGGATGAAAAACTGTTTTTT.

At least ten counts were recorded for this clonotype. The V call is TRBV29-1, the J call TRBJ1-2; TRBD1 agrees at 11 bases. Germline assignment: CDR1 SQVTM and CDR2 ANQGSEA. J gave up 7 bases and V 6 bases, and 4 bases lay outside the gene matches. This CDR3 has 12 residues. CDR3 bases: TGCAGCGTCCCGGGACAGGGGGGTGGCTACACCTTC. Protein sequence: CSVPGQGGGYTF.

This clonotype was observed at least ten times. The chain combines TRBV9 with TRBJ1-1; perhaps TRBD1 as D (5 bases). Germline lookup yields CDR1 SGDLS and CDR2 YYNGEE. The CDR3 length is 13 residues. The V gene lost 3 bases and the J gene lost 1 base, with 7 bases spanning the gap. Here the CDR3 reads CASSAGGNTEAFF. The CDR3 DNA is TGTGCCAGCAGCGCCGGGGGGAACACTGAAGCTTTCTTT. Full variable domain (missing parts from reference TRBV9 and TRBJ1-1): DSGVTQTPKHLITATGQRVTLRCSPRSGDLSVYWYQQSLDQGLQFLIQYYNGEERAKGNILERFSAQQFPDLHSELNLSSLELGDSALYFCASSAGGNTEAFFGQGTRLTVV.

This clonotype was seen many times. The genes are TRBV5-1 and TRBJ2-7; 8 bases line up with TRBD1. Germline CDR1 reads SGHRS; CDR2 reads YFSETQ. Unmatched junction bases numbered 6, after V lost 7 bases and J lost 3 bases. The CDR3 is made up of 13 amino acids. In nucleotides, the CDR3 is TGCGCCAGCGGACAGGGCGCGATCTACGAGCAGTACTTC. Its protein is CASGQGAIYEQYF.

This clonotype came up many times. This sequence joins TRBV9 and TRBJ2-7; no clear D gene. Germline V CDR1 and CDR2: SGDLS, YYNGEE. The CDR3 runs to 14 residues. Trimming took 4 bases from V and 5 from J, leaving 16 bases between them. The chain's CDR3 is CASSPRLPPDEQYF. CDR3 sequence (DNA): TGTGCCAGCAGCCCCCGATTACCACCGGACGAGCAGTACTTC. Drawing the rest from reference TRBV9 and TRBJ2-7, the complete variable domain is DSGVTQTPKHLITATGQRVTLRCSPRSGDLSVYWYQQSLDQGLQFLIQYYNGEERAKGNILERFSAQQFPDLHSELNLSSLELGDSALYFCASSPRLPPDEQYFGPGTRLTVT.

This clonotype was seen many times. This chain connects TRBV20-1 to TRBJ2-7; D may be TRBD1 (6 bases). The CDR3 runs to 14 residues. Trimming pared 5 bases from V and 0 bases from J, leaving 14 bases between. Germline assignment: CDR1 DFQATT and CDR2 SNEGSKA (reference sequence). CDR3 DNA sequence: TGCAGTGCTCAACATTTGACAGGCTCCTACGAGCAGTACTTC. This sequence encodes CSAQHLTGSYEQYF.

This clonotype was recorded many times. The genes are TRBV20-1 and TRBJ1-1; possible D gene TRBD1, 6 bases. The V end was cut by 8 bases, the J end by 6 bases, with 19 bases between. Germline values: CDR1 DFQATT, CDR2 SNEGSKA (reference sequence). CDR3 length: 13 amino acids. CDR3 in amino acids: CSRSVRGRSEAFF. The CDR3 DNA follows: TGCAGTCGCTCGGTACGGGGGCGATCTGAAGCTTTCTTT.

In its sample, this clonotype was seen many times. J is TRBJ1-2 and V is TRBV12-3 or TRBV12-4; D uncertain. The CDR3 extends over 14 amino acids. The V and J ends lost 3 bases and 1 base respectively, with 9 bases between them. The CDR3 coding sequence is TGTGCCAGCAGTTTCAGCCAGTTTAACTATGGCTACACCTTC. This gives the protein CASSFSQFNYGYTF.

This clonotype was counted at least ten times. The CDR3 here is CASSLVVQQLPFF. In DNA, the CDR3 is TGTGCCAGCAGCTTAGTGGTACAGCAGTTACCGTTCTTC. The chain uses TRBV7-2 and TRBJ2-1, with D hard to call. This CDR3 has 13 residues. V lost 1 base and J lost 15, with 16 bases in between. Germline values: CDR1 SGHTA, CDR2 FQGNSA.

This clonotype has at least ten counts. This chain uses TRBV5-1 with TRBJ2-1; 14 bases match TRBD2. CDR3 length equals 23 residues. J gave up 6 bases and V 0 bases, and 23 bases lay outside the gene matches. CDR1 and CDR2 (germline): SGHRS, YFSETQ. The CDR3 here is CASSLDPRPGLAGERTLGNEQFF. For the CDR3, the DNA is TGCGCCAGCAGCTTGGACCCCCGCCCGGGACTAGCGGGAGAAAGGACCCTAGGCAATGAGCAGTTCTTC. The full variable domain, rest sourced from reference TRBV5-1 and TRBJ2-1, is KAGVTQTPRYLIKTRGQQVTLSCSPISGHRSVSWYQQTPGQGLQFLFEYFSETQRNKGNFPGRFSGRQFSNSRSEMNVSTLELGDSALYLCASSLDPRPGLAGERTLGNEQFFGPGTRLTVL.

The chain has TRBV5-1 and TRBJ2-5; 10 bases map to TRBD1. V lost 7 bases and J lost 3; bases outside the gene matches: 9. Per the germline V gene, CDR1 is SGHRS and CDR2 is YFSETQ. The CDR3 has 15 amino acids. The CDR3 coding sequence is TGCGCCAGCCGTCACTGGGACAGGGGTGAAGAGACCCAGTACTTC. Its translation is CASRHWDRGEETQYF.

J is TRBJ1-2 and V is TRBV5-4, with D unclear. The CDR3 loop spans 12 amino acids. Germline CDR1 reads SGHNT; CDR2 reads YYREEE (reference sequence). The ends were cut back, 0 bases at V and 10 bases at J, with 10 bases in the middle. The CDR3 region is CASSLGTIDYTF. The CDR3 DNA follows: TGTGCCAGCAGCTTGGGGACGATTGACTACACCTTC.